These 12 T cell receptor beta chains came from one sample sequenced in a study of cytomegalovirus exposure and HLA in healthy donors (dated by TCRdb to about 2017). The library was built by means of the immunoSEQ multiplex PCR assay. The multiplex PCR relied on a mix of 60 forward primers for TCR Vbeta segments and 13 reverse primers for TCR Jbeta segments. TCRdb re-hosts the immuneACCESS table, in-frame sequences only. Its copies lack some clones; in the studies checked, an unresolved V gene accounts for under half of them, and the cause for the rest is not known. This sample comprises about 120,000 clones, roughly three quarters of them detected only once. About 15% of the sample rests with the top ten. The sample comprised PBMCs. The receptors here all came from a man between 50 and 59 years old in good health and CMV-seropositive.

The chain carries TRBV28 and TRBJ2-6; D call uncertain. CDR3 length equals 16 residues. With 5 bases removed from V and 1 base from J, the gap between germline ends came to 12 bases. Germline V lookup: CDR1 MDHEN, CDR2 SYDVKM. Here the CDR3 reads CASSPLSFSGANVLTF. The CDR3 region has the DNA TGTGCCAGCAGTCCCCTGTCCTTTTCTGGGGCCAACGTCCTGACTTTC.

The genes are TRBV10-3 and TRBJ2-7; D possibly corresponds to TRBD2 (5 bases). Trimming removed 8 bases from V and 0 bases from J, with 11 bases in between. CDR3 length: 13 amino acids. Germline V gives CDR1 ENHRY, CDR2 SYGVKD. CDR3: CAIEGEASYEQYF. CDR3 DNA: TGTGCCATCGAGGGAGAGGCCTCCTACGAGCAGTACTTC.

This clone was detected once. V is TRBV25-1 and J is TRBJ2-7, with D tentatively TRBD2 (5 bases). The germline gives CDR1 MGHDK, CDR2 SYGVNS. The CDR3 has 17 residues. Trimming took 1 base from V and 1 from J, leaving 17 bases between them. The CDR3, as DNA: TGTGCCAGCAGTGAATTTGGGGTACGGGAACCTTCCTACGAGCAGTACTTC. This gives the protein CASSEFGVREPSYEQYF.

The V call is TRBV5-1, the J call TRBJ2-5; D is possibly TRBD2 (5 bases). The CDR3 is 13 residues long. The V end lost 3 bases, the J end lost 5 bases, and 11 bases lay between the germline ends. Looked up from germline, CDR1 is SGHRS and CDR2 is YFSETQ. The CDR3 loop is CASSSNGVETQYF. CDR3 sequence (DNA): TGCGCCAGCAGCTCCAACGGGGTGGAGACCCAGTACTTC.

The sample holds a few counts of this clone. The chain recombines TRBV4-2 with TRBJ2-6, with 7 bases lining up with TRBD1. Germline assignment: CDR1 LGHNA and CDR2 YNFKEQ. The CDR3 totals 17 residues. V lost 4 bases and J lost 1; bases outside the gene matches: 7. CDR3 in DNA: TGTGCCAGCAGCCTGGGACAGTCCCTTTCTGGGGCCAACGTCCTGACTTTC. Translating gives CASSLGQSLSGANVLTF.

This sequence joins TRBV10-3 and TRBJ2-2, with unresolved D. Between the trimmed V and J ends, which lost 11 bases and 3 bases, there was a span of 16 bases. Germline values: CDR1 ENHRY, CDR2 SYGVKD. This CDR3 region has 14 residues. As DNA, the CDR3 is TGTGCCGTTCTTGGGCCAGTAGACACCGGGGAGCTGTTTTTT. Translated: CAVLGPVDTGELFF.

V gene TRBV6-5 combines with J gene TRBJ1-1; TRBD1 aligns across 7 bases. Trimming removed 3 bases from V and 0 bases from J; junction bases left unmatched: 4. The CDR3 loop spans 15 amino acids. CDR1 and CDR2 from the germline V gene are MNHEY and SVGAGI. The CDR3 here is CASSYPGQMNTEAFF. In DNA, the CDR3 is TGTGCCAGCAGTTATCCGGGACAGATGAACACTGAAGCTTTCTTT.

CDR3 loop: CASSQDSQANTGELFF. The CDR3 DNA sequence: TGCGCCAGCAGCCAAGATTCCCAGGCTAACACCGGGGAGCTGTTTTTT. The chain links TRBV4-3 to TRBJ2-2; D unclear. Germline V CDR1 and CDR2: LGHNA, YSLEER. The CDR3 contains 16 residues. V gave up 0 bases and J gave up 2 bases, with 10 bases separating them.

The rearrangement joins TRBV27 to TRBJ2-3; 11 bases line up with TRBD2. Germline loops: CDR1 MNHEY, CDR2 SMNVEV (reference sequence). Germline trimming cut 3 bases from V and 5 bases from J; bases unmatched to any gene: 13. This CDR3 has 18 amino acids. CDR3 coding DNA: TGTGCCAGCAGTTTTGGAACTAGCGGGGGCCTGGGAATAGATACGCAGTATTTT. This sequence encodes CASSFGTSGGLGIDTQYF.

The J gene is TRBJ2-6, the V gene TRBV27, with D possibly TRBD1 on 5 matching bases. Germline V gene data show CDR1 as MNHEY and CDR2 as SMNVEV (reference sequence). The CDR3 is 15 residues long. V shed 4 bases and J shed 2 bases, with 9 bases lying between them. CDR3 residues: CASSSRGAGANVLTF. The CDR3 nucleotides are TGTGCCAGCAGTTCAAGGGGCGCTGGGGCCAACGTCCTGACTTTC.

J is TRBJ2-7 and V is TRBV7-6; weak D call: TRBD2 (7 bases). The germline CDR1 and CDR2 sequences are SGHVS and FNYEAQ. V lost 5 bases and J lost 0, with 20 bases in between. The CDR3 has 17 residues. For the CDR3, the DNA is TGTGCCAGCAGCGCGTCCCCTGGGGGCGGGAGCTCCTACGAGCAGTACTTC. Translation: CASSASPGGGSSYEQYF. Drawing the rest from reference TRBV7-6 and TRBJ2-7, the complete variable domain is GAGVSQSPRYKVTKRGQDVALRCDPISGHVSLYWYRQALGQGPEFLTYFNYEAQQDKSGLPNDRFSAERPEGSISTLTIQRTEQRDSAMYRCASSASPGGGSSYEQYFGPGTRLTVT.

The rearrangement uses TRBV6-5 and TRBJ2-7; 10 nucleotides agree with TRBD2. J was trimmed by 7 bases and V by 8 bases; bases with no gene match: 11. This CDR3 is 14 amino acids long. Germline CDR1 MNHEY, CDR2 SVGAGI. DNA for the CDR3: TGTGCCAGCCGCCATACTAGCGGGGAGAAGGAGCAGTACTTC. Amino acids: CASRHTSGEKEQYF.